The 2 T cell receptor beta chains listed next were all sequenced from one sample in a study of T cells in Graves' hyperthyroidism and ophthalmopathy. Amplified TCR beta CDR3 regions derived from RNA transcripts. TCR CDR3 underwent first-round RT-PCR with the HTBI primer set. TCRdb re-called the multiplex PCR reads with MiXCR, one entry per CDR3 protein. The top ten hold around 15% of the sample, which has 330,000 or so distinct CDR3 sequences, about a sixth seen once. Sequenced material: blood. All receptors derive from a middle-aged woman with Graves' ophthalmopathy.

This clonotype was seen ten or more times. The rearrangement links TRBV25-1 to TRBJ2-7, with D tentatively TRBD2 (5 bases). CDR1 is MGHDK and CDR2 is SYGVNS in the germline V gene. V was trimmed by 8 bases and J by 3 bases, leaving 14 bases between them. The CDR3 is 13 residues long. CDR3 region: CASARDANYEQYF. For the CDR3, the DNA is TGTGCCAGCGCGAGGGATGCTAACTACGAGCAGTACTTC.

In its sample, this clonotype was seen many times. V gene TRBV30 combines with J gene TRBJ1-2, with D maybe TRBD1 (6 bases). V gave up 8 bases and J gave up 5 bases, with 21 bases separating them. Germline V lookup: CDR1 GTSNPN, CDR2 SVGIG (reference sequence). The CDR3 consists of 14 residues. The CDR3 DNA is TGTGCCCACGTGGACGAAGGAAGGGGGTATGGCTACACCTTC. The encoded protein is CAHVDEGRGYGYTF. Looking up the rest from reference TRBV30 and TRBJ1-2 gives the full variable domain: SQTIHQWPATLVQPVGSPLSLECTVEGTSNPNLYWYRQAAGRGLQLLFYSVGIGQISSEVPQNLSASRPQDRQFILSSKKLLLSDSGFYLCAHVDEGRGYGYTFGSGTRLTVV.